Below are 9 T cell receptor beta chains sequenced from a single sample in a study of post-analysis software for immune sequencing data. The study's findings and limits: Patients carried five TRBV segments more frequently than controls did, and TRBV5-6, TRBV5-1 and TRBV20-1 were among them.

Antigen specificity for these receptors is unknown. TCR beta cDNA libraries included unique molecular identifiers. Each CDR3 protein gets one entry after TCRdb re-called the PCR reads with MiXCR. This sample has about 620,000 distinct CDR3 sequences, with 44% found just once. Sequenced: blood. The source of these receptors is a girl aged 10-17 years with multiple sclerosis.

This sequence joins TRBV20-1 and TRBJ1-2, with 8 nucleotides matching TRBD1. From germline, CDR1 is DFQATT and CDR2 SNEGSKA (reference sequence). Losses at the gene ends were 0 bases for V and 3 bases for J; bases not matched to a gene: 6. The CDR3 has 15 amino acids. CDR3 sequence (DNA): TGCAGTGCTAGAGATCAAGGACAGGGCTACTATGGCTACACCTTC. Amino acid sequence: CSARDQGQGYYGYTF.

The chain combines TRBV7-9 with TRBJ2-7, with 10 bases fitting TRBD2. Per the germline V gene, CDR1 is SEHNR and CDR2 is FQNEAQ (reference sequence). The CDR3 extends over 16 amino acids. V gave up 4 bases and J gave up 0 bases; unmatched junction bases: 6. The CDR3 coding sequence is TGTGCCAGCAGCTCTAGGATAGCGGGAGGCTCCTACGAGCAGTACTTC. Translating gives CASSSRIAGGSYEQYF.

The CDR3 DNA reads as TGTGCCAGCAGCGCAACGTTGCGGGGAAGCTATGGCTACACCTTC. Protein sequence: CASSATLRGSYGYTF. V gene TRBV7-9 combines with J gene TRBJ1-2; D not certain. This CDR3 comprises 15 residues. V shed 5 bases and J shed 4 bases, with 17 bases lying between them. Per germline, CDR1 SEHNR and CDR2 FQNEAQ (reference sequence).

Only a few counts were recorded for this clonotype. The V and J genes are TRBV10-3 and TRBJ2-7; D may correspond to TRBD1 or TRBD2 (5 bases each). Germline loops: CDR1 ENHRY, CDR2 SYGVKD. Trimming took off 10 bases at V and 0 bases at J, with 16 bases between the two ends. CDR3 length: 14 residues. The CDR3 region has the DNA TGTGCCACCATTAGGGACCTACTCTCCTACGAGCAGTACTTC. It yields the protein CATIRDLLSYEQYF.

The chain combines TRBV5-1 with TRBJ1-5, with TRBD1 matching over 7 bases. CDR3 length: 12 residues. Germline V gene data show CDR1 as SGHRS and CDR2 as YFSETQ. After removal of 3 bases from V and 11 bases from J, the junction contained 5 bases not matched to a gene. In DNA form, the CDR3 reads TGCGCCAGCAGCTCCGACGGGACAGCCCAGCATTTT. Protein sequence: CASSSDGTAQHF.

The gene calls are TRBV2 and TRBJ2-7, with TRBD2 matching over 9 bases. The J segment lost 3 bases and the V segment lost 2 bases, leaving 2 bases of the junction unmatched. The CDR3 totals 14 residues. CDR1 SNHLY and CDR2 FYNNEI come from the germline V gene. CDR3 coding DNA: TGTGCCAGCAGTGAATGGACTAGCGACTACGAGCAGTACTTC. It translates to CASSEWTSDYEQYF.

Concerning this clonotype: At one of its ends the junction is not consistent with the germline gene, which may arise from a read error. The chain employs TRBV6-6 and TRBJ1-2; 7 bases map to TRBD1. The V gene's germline CDR1 is MNHNY and CDR2 SVGAGI (reference sequence). This CDR3 contains 15 residues. CDR3 protein: CASRPNTGAYYGCTF. CDR3 DNA: TGTGCCAGCAGACCCAATACAGGGGCTTACTATGGCTGCACCTTC.

The chain links TRBV29-1 to TRBJ2-3, with 8 positions matching TRBD2. Germline V CDR1 and CDR2: SQVTM, ANQGSEA. The CDR3 has 15 residues. The V gene end was trimmed by 3 bases and the J gene end by 0 bases; junction bases not matched to a gene: 5. Here the CDR3 reads CSVDPLAESTDTQYF. The CDR3 bases are TGCAGCGTTGACCCACTAGCGGAAAGCACAGATACGCAGTATTTT.

The chain is built from TRBV5-1 and TRBJ2-4, with TRBD2 as a possible D gene (6 bases). The CDR3 loop spans 17 amino acids. Germline V gives CDR1 SGHRS, CDR2 YFSETQ. Between the trimmed V and J ends, which lost 4 bases and 1 base, there was a span of 18 bases. CDR3 sequence: CASSPGSGVWAKNIQYF. CDR3 DNA: TGCGCCAGCAGCCCCGGGTCGGGGGTTTGGGCCAAAAACATTCAGTACTTC. Complete variable domain (other parts from reference TRBV5-1 and TRBJ2-4): KAGVTQTPRYLIKTRGQQVTLSCSPISGHRSVSWYQQTPGQGLQFLFEYFSETQRNKGNFPGRFSGRQFSNSRSEMNVSTLELGDSALYLCASSPGSGVWAKNIQYFGAGTRLSVL.